This T cell receptor beta chain was sequenced in a study of shared clonotypes between healthy human individuals (TCRdb year 2020). Background for the entire study: The cohort included a few men and a couple of women between 18 and 49 years of age. Per donor, three plates each were used for CD4 naive and CD4 memory, two for CD8 naive, and one for CD8 memory. Different laboratories and diverse techniques were used to prepare libraries and sequence TCR repertoires, to increase sequencing depth and limit assay-specific biases. Each donor's leukapheresis produced roughly between roughly 0.94 and 9.5 billion PBMCs. To estimate repertoire size and how much clonotype sharing occurs between individuals, the study deeply sequenced the blood TCR repertoires of several healthy adults. Overall study results and their limits: Larger estimated clonotype richness was generally found for naive subsets than for memory subsets. Pairwise subsampling indicated that sequencing depth was expected to affect the degree of clonotype sharing among donors. Clonotypes shared by all four sorted-subset donors showed higher generation probabilities than non-shared clonotypes. Only blood was sampled, and tissue TCR repertoires likely differ from those in blood. Roughly 5.2% of naive CD4, 3% to 4% of naive CD8, around 2.3% of memory CD4, and about 0.4% of memory CD8 clonotypes were shared across a few donors. Rarefaction of sorted-subset datasets indicated incomplete sequencing despite the large sequencing depth. Because the study included a small number of donors, the genetic and exposure-history diversity represented was limited.

With respect to this clone: Its antigen remains unidentified. One base away there is no much larger clone; base qualities are not given.

Using the deep immunoSEQ assay, TCR CDR3 regions were amplified from genomic DNA by multiplex PCR. Extracted genomic DNA from each cell subset was distributed evenly across all wells of several immunoSEQ 96-well plates, and each plate was treated as a replicate. Each replicate PCR for sorted subsets received about 180 ng genomic DNA, equal to roughly 30,000 T cell genomes. Purified libraries were quantified with a Qubit 3.0 fluorometer, sized on a Bioanalyzer 2100, and re-quantified with the KAPA Library Quantification kit. Every immunoSEQ 96-well plate was sequenced on a separate single-read 150-cycle Illumina NextSeq 550 flow cell. On the study's bioinformatics: Because only junctional sequences without quality scores were contained in the immunoSEQ output, filtering matching that applied to full-length reads could not be performed. Sequences were annotated with PyIR, a Python wrapper for IgBLAST v1.9, and V/J genes and CDR3 were assigned using IMGT germline references. Reads were removed for weak V/J assignments (E-value above 1e-6), missing CDR3, stop codons, out-of-frame junctions, or ambiguous translated residues. A V3J clonotype was defined by an identical inferred V gene, J gene, and CDR3 amino acid sequence. Percentage overlap between repertoires was calculated by dividing the number of shared unique clonotypes by the size of the smaller repertoire. RTK rarefaction, the Chao1 estimator, and Recon v2.1 estimates of unobserved clonotypes were used to assess repertoire richness. Generation probabilities were computed with OLGA for all TCRbeta clonotypes obtained by the gDNA method from several donors. The source is immuneACCESS, and TCRdb retained only in-frame sequences with V and J called. Part of the clones is not carried over; for the studies checked, unresolved V genes explain less than half of this, and the remainder is unexplained. V and J calls and clone size are those listed in that table; D and trimming were worked out from the DNA. This sample gives around 1,900,000 clones in total; just over 90% of them show up just once. The leading ten clones occupy around 1.7% of the sample.

CD8 naive samples were obtained by positive selection for CCR7 among CD45RO-negative cells, yielding a CD45RA+CCR7+ population from which TemRA cells were excluded. Healthy HIV-negative adults with no recently reported acute infections or vaccinations were included as donors. All donors were Caucasian adults living in Nashville, Tennessee, USA. Blood was obtained by leukapheresis, after which PBMCs were separated by Ficoll-Histopaque density gradient centrifugation and cryopreserved in liquid nitrogen vapor phase. Analytical flow cytometry was used to check the purity and quantity of each magnetically sorted T cell population. Each sorted fraction had its genomic DNA isolated and then quantified by UV absorbance on a Nanodrop 2000c. CDR1 is given as MGHRA and CDR2 as YSYEKL, both from the germline V gene. Including the terminal cysteine and phenylalanine, the CDR3 comprises 15 residues. The retained sequence is limited to the CDR3, 45 bases, with the frame set at the first base. V is cut back by 4 bases and J by 3 bases, with 2 bases in the junction unmatched.

The sample consisted of naive CD8+ T cells from PBMCs. The sample's cell subset or site label, decoded: CD45RA+CCR7+. The chain is assembled from TRBV4-1 and TRBJ2-3, with 12 junctional bases fitting TRBD2. The receptor was isolated from a man younger than 30 in good health. Some clones in this sample may be carry-over from other donors' samples. DNA sequence: TGCGCCAGCAGCCGAACTAGCGGGAGGACAGATACGCAGTATTTT. It translates to CASSRTSGRTDTQYF.